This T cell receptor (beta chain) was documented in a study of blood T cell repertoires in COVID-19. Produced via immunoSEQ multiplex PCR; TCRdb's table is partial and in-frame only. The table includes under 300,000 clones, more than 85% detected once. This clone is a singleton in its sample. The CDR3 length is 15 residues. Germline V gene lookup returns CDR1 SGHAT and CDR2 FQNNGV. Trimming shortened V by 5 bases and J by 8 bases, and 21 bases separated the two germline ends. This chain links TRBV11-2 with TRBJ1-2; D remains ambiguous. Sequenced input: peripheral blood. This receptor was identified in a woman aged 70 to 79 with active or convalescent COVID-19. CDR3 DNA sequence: TGTGCCAGCAGCACGCATAGCCCCCTCGGCTCCGGCTACACCTTC. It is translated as CASSTHSPLGSGYTF.